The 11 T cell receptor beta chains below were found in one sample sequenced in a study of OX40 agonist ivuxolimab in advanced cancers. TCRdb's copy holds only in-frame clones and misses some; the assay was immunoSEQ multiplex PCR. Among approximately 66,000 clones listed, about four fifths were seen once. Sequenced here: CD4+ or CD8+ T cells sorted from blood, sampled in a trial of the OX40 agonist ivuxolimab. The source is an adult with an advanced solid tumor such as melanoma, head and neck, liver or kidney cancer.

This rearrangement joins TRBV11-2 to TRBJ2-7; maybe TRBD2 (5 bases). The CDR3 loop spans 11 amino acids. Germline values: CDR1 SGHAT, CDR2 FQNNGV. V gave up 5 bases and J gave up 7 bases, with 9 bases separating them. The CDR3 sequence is CASSRTGEQYF. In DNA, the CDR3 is TGTGCCAGCAGCCGGACGGGAGAGCAGTACTTC. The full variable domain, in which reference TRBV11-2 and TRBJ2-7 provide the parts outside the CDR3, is EAGVAQSPRYKIIEKRQSVAFWCNPISGHATLYWYQQILGQGPKLLIQFQNNGVVDDSQLPKDRFSAERLKGVDSTLKIQPAKLEDSAVYLCASSRTGEQYFGPGTRLTVT.

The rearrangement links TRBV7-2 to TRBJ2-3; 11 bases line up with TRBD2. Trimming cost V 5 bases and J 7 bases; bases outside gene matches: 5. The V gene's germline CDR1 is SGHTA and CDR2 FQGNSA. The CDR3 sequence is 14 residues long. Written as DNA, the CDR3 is TGTGCCAGCAGCCTTAGCGGGGGGGCGTATACGCAGTATTTT. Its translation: CASSLSGGAYTQYF.

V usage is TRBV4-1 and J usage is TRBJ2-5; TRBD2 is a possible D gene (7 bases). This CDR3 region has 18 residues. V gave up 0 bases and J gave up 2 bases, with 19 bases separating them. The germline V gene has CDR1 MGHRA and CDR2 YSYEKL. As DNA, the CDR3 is TGCGCCAGCAGCCAAGACCCGACCCACGGGGGGCAACAAGAGACCCAGTACTTC. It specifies CASSQDPTHGGQQETQYF.

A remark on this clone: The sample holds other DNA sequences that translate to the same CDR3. CDR3 amino acids: CASSLEGPGEQYF. In nucleotides, the CDR3 is TGTGCCAGCAGCTTAGAAGGGCCCGGGGAGCAGTACTTC. This chain uses TRBV7-6 with TRBJ2-7; D is unclear. The V end lost 1 base, the J end lost 7 bases, and 11 bases lay between the germline ends. The germline V gene has CDR1 SGHVS and CDR2 FNYEAQ. CDR3 length: 13 residues.

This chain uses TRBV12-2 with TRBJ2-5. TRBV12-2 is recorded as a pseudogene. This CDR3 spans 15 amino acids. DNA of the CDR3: TGTGCAAGTCGCTTGCCGCAAAGGGACCAAGAGACCCAGTACTTC. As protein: CASRLPQRDQETQYF.

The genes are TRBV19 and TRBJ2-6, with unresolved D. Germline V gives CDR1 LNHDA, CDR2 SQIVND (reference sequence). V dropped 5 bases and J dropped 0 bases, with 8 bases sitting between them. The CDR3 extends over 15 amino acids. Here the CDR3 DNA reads TGTGCCAGTAGTCGAGAAAGCTCTGGGGCCAACGTCCTGACTTTC. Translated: CASSRESSGANVLTF. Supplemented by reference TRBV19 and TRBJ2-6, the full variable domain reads DGGITQSPKYLFRKEGQNVTLSCEQNLNHDAMYWYRQDPGQGLRLIYYSQIVNDFQKGDIAEGYSVSREKKESFPLTVTSAQKNPTAFYLCASSRESSGANVLTFGAGSRLTVL.

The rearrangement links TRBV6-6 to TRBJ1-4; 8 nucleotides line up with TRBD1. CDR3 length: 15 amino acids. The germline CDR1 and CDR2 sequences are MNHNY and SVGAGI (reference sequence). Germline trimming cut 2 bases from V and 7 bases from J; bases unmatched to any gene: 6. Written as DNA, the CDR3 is TGTGCCAGCAGTTACCGAGGACAGGGCACTGAAAAACTGTTTTTT. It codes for CASSYRGQGTEKLFF.

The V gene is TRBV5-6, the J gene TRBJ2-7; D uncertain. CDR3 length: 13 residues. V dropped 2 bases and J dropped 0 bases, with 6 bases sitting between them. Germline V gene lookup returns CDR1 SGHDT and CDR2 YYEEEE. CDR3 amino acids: CASSFYISYEQYF. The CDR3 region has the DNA TGTGCCAGCAGCTTCTACATCTCCTACGAGCAGTACTTC.

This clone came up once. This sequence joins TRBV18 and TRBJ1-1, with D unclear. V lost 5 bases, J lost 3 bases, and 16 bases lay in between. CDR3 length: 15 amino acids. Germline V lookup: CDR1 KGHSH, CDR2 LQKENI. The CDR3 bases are TGTGCCAGCTCAGCTAACCGCGACTGGGACACTGAAGCTTTCTTT. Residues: CASSANRDWDTEAFF.

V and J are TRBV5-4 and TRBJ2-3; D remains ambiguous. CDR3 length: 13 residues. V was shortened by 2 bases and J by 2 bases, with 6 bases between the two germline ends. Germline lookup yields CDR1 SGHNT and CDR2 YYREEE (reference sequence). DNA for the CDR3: TGTGCCAGCAGCTTCAAGGACACAGATACGCAGTATTTT. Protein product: CASSFKDTDTQYF.

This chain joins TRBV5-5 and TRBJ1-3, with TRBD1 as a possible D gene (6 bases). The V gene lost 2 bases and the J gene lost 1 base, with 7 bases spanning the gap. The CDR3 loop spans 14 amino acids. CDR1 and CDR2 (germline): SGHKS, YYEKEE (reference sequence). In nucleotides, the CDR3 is TGTGCCAGCAGCTTAGGGGGGTCTGGAAACACCATATATTTT. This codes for CASSLGGSGNTIYF.